This note documents a single T cell receptor beta chain sequence. Its antigen is as yet unknown. The data were taken from a study of shared clonotypes between healthy human individuals. Overall study: Each donor's CD8 memory used one plate, CD8 naive two, each CD4 subset three. Findings of the study overall: In general, naive subsets displayed greater estimated richness than memory subsets did.

Trimming removed 5 bases at V and 4 bases at J, with 17 bases between. The germline V gene has CDR1 MNHEY and CDR2 SMNVEV (reference sequence). CDR3 length: 16 amino acids. Produced via immunoSEQ multiplex PCR; TCRdb's table is partial and in-frame only. The table records some 2.3 million clones, about 92% of them present only once. What was sequenced was naive CD4+ T cells from PBMCs. Subset indicated: CD45RA+ positively selected. V gene TRBV27 combines with J gene TRBJ1-4; maybe TRBD1 (6 bases). The source of this sequence is a man in his late teens or twenties in good health. Some clones in this sample may be carry-over from other donors' samples. CDR3 sequence: CASSPLGGAYNEKLFF. DNA for the CDR3: TGTGCCAGCAGTCCCTTGGGGGGCGCGTATAATGAAAAACTGTTTTTT.